This T cell receptor beta chain was recovered during a study of cytomegalovirus exposure and HLA in healthy donors. This CDR3 contains 17 residues. The V and J ends lost 5 bases and 4 bases, in that order; junction bases with no gene match: 12. Germline V CDR1 and CDR2: SGHAT, FQNNGV. Each donor's status was that of a healthy bone marrow donor. In the PCR, 60 Vbeta and 13 Jbeta primers were used. This table comes from immunoSEQ multiplex PCR, and its TCRdb copy is limited to in-frame clones, with some not included. Among about 110,000 clones, around 81% were seen once, and the ten largest hold roughly 2%. The study, taken as a whole, reports: An ancestry cluster, one associated with Asian ancestry, reportedly showed fewer N-insertions than the approximately 650-donor mean in a later analysis.

Remarks on this clone: Its antigen is not known.

The sequenced material came from PBMCs. This clonotype originated in a woman aged 25 to 45 in good health and CMV-seronegative. The V call is TRBV11-2, the J call TRBJ1-2; 11 nucleotides line up with TRBD1. The CDR3 sequence is CASSLGQGAYVTYGYTF. The CDR3 region has the DNA TGTGCCAGCAGCCTAGGACAGGGGGCGTACGTCACCTATGGCTACACCTTC.